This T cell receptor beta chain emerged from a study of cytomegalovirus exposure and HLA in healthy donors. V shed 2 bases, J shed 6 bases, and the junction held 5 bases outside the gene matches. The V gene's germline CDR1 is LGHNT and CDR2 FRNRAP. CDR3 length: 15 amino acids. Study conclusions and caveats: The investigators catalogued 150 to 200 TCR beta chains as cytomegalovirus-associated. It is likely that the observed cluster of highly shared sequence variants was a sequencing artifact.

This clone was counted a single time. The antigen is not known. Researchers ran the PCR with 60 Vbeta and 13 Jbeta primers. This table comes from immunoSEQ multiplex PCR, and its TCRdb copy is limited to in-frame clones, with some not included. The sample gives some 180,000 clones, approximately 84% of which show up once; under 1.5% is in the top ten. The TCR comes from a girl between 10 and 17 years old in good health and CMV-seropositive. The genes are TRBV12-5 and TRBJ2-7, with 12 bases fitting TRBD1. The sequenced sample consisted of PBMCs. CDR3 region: CASGLQGQGAFEQYF. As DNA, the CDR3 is TGTGCTAGTGGTTTGCAGGGACAGGGGGCCTTCGAGCAGTACTTC.